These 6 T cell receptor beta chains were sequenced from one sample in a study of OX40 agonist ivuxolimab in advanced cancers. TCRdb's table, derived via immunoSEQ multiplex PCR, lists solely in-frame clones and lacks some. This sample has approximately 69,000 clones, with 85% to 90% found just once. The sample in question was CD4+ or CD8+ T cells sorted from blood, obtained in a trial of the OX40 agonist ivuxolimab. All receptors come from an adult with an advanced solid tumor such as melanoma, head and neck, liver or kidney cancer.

The CDR3 loop reads CASSVAAHGTGGNTIYF. The DNA for the CDR3 is TGTGCCAGCAGCGTAGCAGCCCACGGGACAGGGGGGAACACCATATATTTT. V and J are TRBV9 and TRBJ1-3; 11 positions agree with TRBD1. J was trimmed by 7 bases and V by 0 bases; bases with no gene match: 9. CDR1 and CDR2 (germline): SGDLS, YYNGEE. The CDR3 contains 17 residues.

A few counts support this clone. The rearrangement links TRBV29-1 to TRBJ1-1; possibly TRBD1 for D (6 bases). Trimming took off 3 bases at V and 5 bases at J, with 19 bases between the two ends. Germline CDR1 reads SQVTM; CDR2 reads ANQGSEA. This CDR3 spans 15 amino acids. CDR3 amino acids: CSVDTTGTGGTEAFF. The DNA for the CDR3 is TGCAGCGTTGATACGACAGGTACGGGGGGGACTGAAGCTTTCTTT.

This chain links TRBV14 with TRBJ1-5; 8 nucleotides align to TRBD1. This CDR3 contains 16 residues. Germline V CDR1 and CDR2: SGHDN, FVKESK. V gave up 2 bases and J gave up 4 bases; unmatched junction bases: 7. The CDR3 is CASSQPRQGMNQPQHF. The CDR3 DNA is TGTGCCAGCAGCCAACCCCGACAGGGGATGAATCAGCCCCAGCATTTT.

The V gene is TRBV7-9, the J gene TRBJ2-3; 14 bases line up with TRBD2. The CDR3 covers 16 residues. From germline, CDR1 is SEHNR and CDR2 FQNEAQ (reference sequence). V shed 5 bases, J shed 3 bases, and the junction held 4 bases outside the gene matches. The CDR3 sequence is CASSIGTSGGTDTQYF. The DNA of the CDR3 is TGTGCCAGCAGCATCGGGACTAGCGGGGGAACAGATACGCAGTATTTT.

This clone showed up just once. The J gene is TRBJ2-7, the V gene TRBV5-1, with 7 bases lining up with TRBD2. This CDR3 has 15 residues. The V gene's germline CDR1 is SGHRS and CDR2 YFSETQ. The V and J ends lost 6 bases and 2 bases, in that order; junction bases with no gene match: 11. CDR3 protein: CASTKGGQDPYEQYF. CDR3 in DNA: TGCGCCAGCACCAAGGGAGGGCAGGACCCCTACGAGCAGTACTTC.

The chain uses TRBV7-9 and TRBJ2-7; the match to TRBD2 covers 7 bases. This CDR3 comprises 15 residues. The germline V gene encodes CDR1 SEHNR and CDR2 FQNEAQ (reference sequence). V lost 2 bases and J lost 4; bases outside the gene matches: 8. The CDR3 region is CASSLQGGRPYEQYF. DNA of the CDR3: TGTGCCAGCAGCTTACAGGGAGGGCGGCCTTACGAGCAGTACTTC.